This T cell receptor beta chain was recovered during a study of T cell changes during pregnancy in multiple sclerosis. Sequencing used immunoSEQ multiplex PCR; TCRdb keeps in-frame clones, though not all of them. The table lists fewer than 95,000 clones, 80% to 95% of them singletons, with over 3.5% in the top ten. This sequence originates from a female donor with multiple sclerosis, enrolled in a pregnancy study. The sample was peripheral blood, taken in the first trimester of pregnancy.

The CDR3 nucleotides read TGTGCCAGCAGTGTCAACCCCGCATTGAGCTCCTACAATGAGCAGTTCTTC. Protein product: CASSVNPALSSYNEQFF. V is TRBV6-4 and J is TRBJ2-1, with unresolved D. Germline lookup yields CDR1 MRHNA and CDR2 SNTAGT. Trimming took 4 bases from V and 0 from J, leaving 16 bases between them. The CDR3 loop spans 17 amino acids.